This T cell receptor (beta chain) was identified during a study of shared clonotypes between healthy human individuals. Sequencing was performed with immunoSEQ multiplex PCR; in TCRdb, only in-frame clones are kept and a portion is missing. The table shows about 1.5 million clones, with 95% to 99% occurring only once. Researchers partitioned CD4+ cells into CD45RA+ naive and CD45RA-negative memory subsets. The V gene end was trimmed by 2 bases and the J gene end by 5 bases; junction bases not matched to a gene: 6. Germline CDR1 and CDR2: LGHNT and FRNRAP. The CDR3 length is 15 residues. Sequenced input: naive CD4+ T cells sorted from blood. Subset meaning: CD45RA+ positively selected. The clonotype comes from a man under 40 in good health. This rearrangement joins TRBV12-5 to TRBJ2-7; 10 nucleotides line up with TRBD1. The CDR3 loop is CASGLKDRGVHEQYF. As DNA, the CDR3 is TGTGCTAGTGGTTTGAAGGACAGGGGGGTCCACGAGCAGTACTTC.